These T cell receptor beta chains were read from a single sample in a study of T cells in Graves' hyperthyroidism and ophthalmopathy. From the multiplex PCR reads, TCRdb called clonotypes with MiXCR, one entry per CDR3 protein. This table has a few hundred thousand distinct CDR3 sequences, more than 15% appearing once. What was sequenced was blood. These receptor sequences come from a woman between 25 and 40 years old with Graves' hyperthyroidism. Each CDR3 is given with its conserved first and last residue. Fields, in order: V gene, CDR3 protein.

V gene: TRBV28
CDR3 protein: CASSLQRDRGTEAFF

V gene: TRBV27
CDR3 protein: CASSFRQGADGYTF

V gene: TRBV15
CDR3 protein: CATSREAGGVGEQFF

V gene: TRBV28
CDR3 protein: CASSLRVGSGNTIYF

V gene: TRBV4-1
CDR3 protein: CASSQDLYRQTTNTGELFF

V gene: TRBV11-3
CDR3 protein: CASSPRPERRAGLVNSPLHF

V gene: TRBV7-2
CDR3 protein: CASSLARGNYNSPLHF

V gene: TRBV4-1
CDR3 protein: CASSPPGGQGVSQPQHF

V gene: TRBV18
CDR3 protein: CASSTQGTGGTNTEAFF

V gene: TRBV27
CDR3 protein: CASSSGSASGTQYF

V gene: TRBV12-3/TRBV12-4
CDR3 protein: CASSARDTKRDTQYF

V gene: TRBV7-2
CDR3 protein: CASSPQTGYYQETQYF

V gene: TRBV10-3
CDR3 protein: CAISESTGPQETQYF

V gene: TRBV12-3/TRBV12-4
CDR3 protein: CASSPIRLDRRNTEAFF

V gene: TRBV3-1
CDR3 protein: CASSQSPSAYGEQFF

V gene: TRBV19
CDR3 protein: CASRTSGTLLSDTQYF

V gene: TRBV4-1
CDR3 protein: CASSQGGGVGSPLHF

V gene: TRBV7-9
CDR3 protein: CASSLSGVHFEQFF

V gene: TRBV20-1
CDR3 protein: CSARDPAGGSGELFF

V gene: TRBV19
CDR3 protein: CASSMFSYNEQFF

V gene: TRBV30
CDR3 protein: CAWSSGQGDNQPQHF

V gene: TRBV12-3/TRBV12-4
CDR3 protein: CASSFDRARFSRGYTF

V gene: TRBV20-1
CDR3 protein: CSARERRDITDTQYF

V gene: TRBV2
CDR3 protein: CASSEILGQYEQYF

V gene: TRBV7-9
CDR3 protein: CASSSDRGRSDTQYF

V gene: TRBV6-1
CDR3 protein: CASSRRDPGTGELFF

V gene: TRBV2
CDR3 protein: CASSEIGDRGDIQYF

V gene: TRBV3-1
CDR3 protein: CASTGGETQYF

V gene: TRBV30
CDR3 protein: CAWSTSPNTEAFF

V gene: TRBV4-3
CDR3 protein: CASSQVGEPYGYTF

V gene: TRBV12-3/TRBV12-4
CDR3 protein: CASSLFRQNTEAFF

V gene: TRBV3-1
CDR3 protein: CASSQGLESSYEQYF

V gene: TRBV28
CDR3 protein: CASSFKGTTDTQYF

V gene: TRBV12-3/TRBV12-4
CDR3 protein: CASSLKYTEAFF

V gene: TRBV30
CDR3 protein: CAWNNAWSGLFFNEQFF

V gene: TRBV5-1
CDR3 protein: CASSPGQGLHEQYF

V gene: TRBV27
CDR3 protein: CASSLPGVAGVTNTQYF

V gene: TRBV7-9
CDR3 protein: CASSWEGPHTGELFF

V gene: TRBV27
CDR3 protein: CASSLGGSAGELFF

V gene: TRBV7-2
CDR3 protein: CASSLKWYGGEAFF

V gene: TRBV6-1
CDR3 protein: CASSPTGTGYSPLHF

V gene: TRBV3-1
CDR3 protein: CASSWGHLEKLFF

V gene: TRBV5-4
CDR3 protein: CASSLDWTGRDNEQFF

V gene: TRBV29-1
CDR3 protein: CSAKGADTQYF

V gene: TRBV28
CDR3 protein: CASSSLPPPPRETQYF

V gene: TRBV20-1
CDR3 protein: CSARVWGGGTDTQYF

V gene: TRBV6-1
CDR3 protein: CASSPDRRDTQYF

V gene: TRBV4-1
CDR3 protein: CASSLSGRGYEQYF

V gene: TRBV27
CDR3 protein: CASGAGRHEQYF

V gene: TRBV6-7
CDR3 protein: CASSYTPSYRAQPQHF

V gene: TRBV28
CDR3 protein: CASRQAGTPNNEQFF

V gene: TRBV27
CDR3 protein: CASSPLSPPTDTQYF

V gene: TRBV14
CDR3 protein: CASSQEVVETQYF

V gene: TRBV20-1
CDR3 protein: CSARDPRGRTNNEQFF

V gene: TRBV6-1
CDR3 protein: CASRASGSHQPQHF